Here is one TCR beta chain with its context. The antigen this receptor binds is unknown. Base qualities are not provided; no much larger clone lies one nucleotide away. Deletion took 4 bases off V and 7 bases off J, with a span of 12 bases between the germline ends. From cysteine to phenylalanine, the CDR3 is 12 amino acids long. The entry retains the CDR3 DNA only, 36 bases that are in frame from base 1. As encoded in the germline V gene, CDR1 is SGHDT while CDR2 is YYEEEE. This sample is part of a study of OX40 agonist ivuxolimab in advanced cancers. Broadly, across the study: The costimulatory receptor OX40 (CD134) was targeted by ivuxolimab, a fully human IgG2 agonistic monoclonal antibody. Intravenous ivuxolimab was administered to patients every 2 weeks at six dose levels: 0.01, 0.1, 0.3, 1.5, 3 and 10 mg/kg. Among the approximately 54 dose-escalation patients, around 19 had hepatocellular carcinoma, approximately 15 melanoma, 9 renal cell carcinoma and 9 head and neck cancer. In the dose-escalation cohort, around four fifths of patients were male, and the mean age was roughly 60 years, with a range of roughly 20 to 79. Patients were allowed to have had prior anti-PD-1, anti-PD-L1 or anti-CTLA-4 therapy, and around two fifths of the dose-escalation patients had been treated with checkpoint inhibitors. Three dose-escalation patients achieved partial responses, one with hepatocellular carcinoma and two with cutaneous melanoma. Peripheral TCRbeta sequencing was intended to test whether TCR sequence diversity was altered and clonal T-cell expansion was caused by ivuxolimab. The paper describes the monotherapy dose-escalation part (N ≈ 52 patients) of the phase I trial of ivuxolimab.

For sequencing of the TCRbeta CDR3 region, genomic DNA was extracted from the sorted cells. The immunoSEQ Assay was used for sequencing of TCRbeta CDR3 regions. Here the immuneACCESS table is served through TCRdb, limited to in-frame sequences with V and J called. Missing clones are a known gap in these copies; in checked studies unresolved V genes cover under half, and the rest lacks a known reason. The table for this sample lists tens of thousands of clones; around 89% of them were counted only once. Of the sample, 15% to 20% falls within the top ten clones. Overall study results and their limits: Antigen specificity was not determined for the clonally expanded peripheral T cells. After ivuxolimab, CD8+ T cells had more expanded clones than CD4+ T cells on average. At doses of 0.1 to 3.0 mg/kg, clonal expansion of both CD4+ and CD8+ T cells in blood was seen between baseline and week 6. In partial responders in the 0.1-3.0 mg/kg groups, normalized peripheral clonal expansion was found to be among the lowest, especially among CD8+ T cells. Low levels of normalized T-cell clonal expansion were also seen in some nonresponding patients.

Patients with a history of autoimmune disease or receiving systemic immunosuppression were excluded from the trial. Peripheral blood for TCR sequencing was drawn from every dose cohort at baseline, at cycle 4 day 1 and at cycle 7 day 1. The samples were drawn from a first-in-human, open-label, multicenter phase I dose-escalation trial of ivuxolimab. Adults with locally advanced or metastatic head and neck squamous cell, hepatocellular, melanoma or renal cell carcinoma were enrolled in the trial. CD4+ and CD8+ T cells were sorted separately from peripheral blood before TCR sequencing. Sequenced material: CD4+ or CD8+ T cells sorted from blood, taken in a trial of the OX40 agonist ivuxolimab. The chain uses TRBV5-6 and TRBJ2-7, with the D segment identity uncertain. This clonotype was obtained from an adult with an advanced solid tumor such as melanoma, head and neck, liver or kidney cancer. The CDR3 region has the sequence CASSAYEVEQYF. The DNA sequence reads TGTGCCAGCAGCGCGTACGAAGTGGAGCAGTACTTC.